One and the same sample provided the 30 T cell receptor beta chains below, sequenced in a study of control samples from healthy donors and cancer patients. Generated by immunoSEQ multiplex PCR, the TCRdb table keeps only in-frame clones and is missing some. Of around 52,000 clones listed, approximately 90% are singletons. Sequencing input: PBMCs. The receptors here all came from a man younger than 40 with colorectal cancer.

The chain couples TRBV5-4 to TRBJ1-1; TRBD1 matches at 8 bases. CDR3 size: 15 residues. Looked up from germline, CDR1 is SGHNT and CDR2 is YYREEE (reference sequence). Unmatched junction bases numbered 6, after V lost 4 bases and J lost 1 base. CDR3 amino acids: CASSIDRGGNTEAFF. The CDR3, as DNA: TGTGCCAGCAGCATCGACAGGGGTGGGAACACTGAAGCTTTCTTT.

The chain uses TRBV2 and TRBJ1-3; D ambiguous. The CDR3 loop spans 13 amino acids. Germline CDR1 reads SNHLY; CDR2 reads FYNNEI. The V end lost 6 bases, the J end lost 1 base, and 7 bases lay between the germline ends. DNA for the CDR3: TGTGCCAGCAGGCTTCGATCTGGAAACACCATATATTTT. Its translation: CASRLRSGNTIYF.

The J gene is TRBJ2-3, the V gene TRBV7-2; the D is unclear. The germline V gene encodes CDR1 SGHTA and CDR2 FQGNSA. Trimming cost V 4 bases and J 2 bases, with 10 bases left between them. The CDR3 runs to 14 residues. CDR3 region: CASSSYRITDTQYF. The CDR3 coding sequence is TGTGCCAGCAGCTCCTACAGAATCACAGATACGCAGTATTTT.

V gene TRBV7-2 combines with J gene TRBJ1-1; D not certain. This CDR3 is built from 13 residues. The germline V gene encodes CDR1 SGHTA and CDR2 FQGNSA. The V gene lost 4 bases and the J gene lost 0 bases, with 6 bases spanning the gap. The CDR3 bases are TGTGCCAGCAGCTCTTCTATGAACACTGAAGCTTTCTTT. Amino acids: CASSSSMNTEAFF.

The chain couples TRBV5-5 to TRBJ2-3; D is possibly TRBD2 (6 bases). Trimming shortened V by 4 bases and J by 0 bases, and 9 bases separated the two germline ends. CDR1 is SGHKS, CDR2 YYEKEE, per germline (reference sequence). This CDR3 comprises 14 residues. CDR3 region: CASSTGVSTDTQYF. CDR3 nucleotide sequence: TGTGCCAGCAGCACGGGGGTCAGCACAGATACGCAGTATTTT.

CDR3 DNA: TGCGCCAGCAGTGACTCGGGGATTAACTATGGCTACACCTTC. This encodes CASSDSGINYGYTF. V usage is TRBV10-2 and J usage is TRBJ1-2; D unclear. V was shortened by 3 bases and J by 1 base, with 9 bases between the two germline ends. The germline V gene encodes CDR1 WSHSY and CDR2 SAAADI. The CDR3 consists of 14 residues.

CDR3 sequence reads: CASSPDRVGGGEQFF. The CDR3 DNA follows: TGTGCCAGCAGTCCGGACAGGGTAGGCGGGGGTGAGCAGTTCTTC. This sequence joins TRBV6-5 and TRBJ2-1; a weak D match, TRBD1 (8 bases). The CDR3 contains 15 residues. The V gene lost 5 bases and the J gene lost 9 bases, with 20 bases spanning the gap. Germline assignment: CDR1 MNHEY and CDR2 SVGAGI.

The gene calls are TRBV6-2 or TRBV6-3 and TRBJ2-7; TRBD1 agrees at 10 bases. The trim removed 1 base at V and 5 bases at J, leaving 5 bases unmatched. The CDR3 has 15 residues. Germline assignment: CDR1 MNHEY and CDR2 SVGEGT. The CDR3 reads CASSYLGQGIHEQYF. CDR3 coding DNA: TGTGCCAGCAGTTACTTGGGACAGGGGATCCACGAGCAGTACTTC.

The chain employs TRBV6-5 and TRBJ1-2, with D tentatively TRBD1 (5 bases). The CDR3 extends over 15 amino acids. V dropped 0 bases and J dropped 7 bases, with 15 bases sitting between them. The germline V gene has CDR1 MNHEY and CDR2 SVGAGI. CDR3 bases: TGTGCCAGCAGTTACTCGAGGGGCAGGGAGGGTGGCTACACCTTC. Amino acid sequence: CASSYSRGREGGYTF.

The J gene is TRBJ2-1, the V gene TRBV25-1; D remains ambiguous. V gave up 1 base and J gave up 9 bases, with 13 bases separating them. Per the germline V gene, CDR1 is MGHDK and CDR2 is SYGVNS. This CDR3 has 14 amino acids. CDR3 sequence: CASSEWGSSSEQFF. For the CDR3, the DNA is TGTGCCAGCAGTGAATGGGGTAGTAGCAGTGAGCAGTTCTTC.

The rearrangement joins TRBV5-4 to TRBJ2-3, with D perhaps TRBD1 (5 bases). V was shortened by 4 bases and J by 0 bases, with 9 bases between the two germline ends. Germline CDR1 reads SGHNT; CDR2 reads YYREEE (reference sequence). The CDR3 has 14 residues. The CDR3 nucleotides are TGTGCCAGCAGCCTACGACAGAGCACAGATACGCAGTATTTT. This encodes CASSLRQSTDTQYF.

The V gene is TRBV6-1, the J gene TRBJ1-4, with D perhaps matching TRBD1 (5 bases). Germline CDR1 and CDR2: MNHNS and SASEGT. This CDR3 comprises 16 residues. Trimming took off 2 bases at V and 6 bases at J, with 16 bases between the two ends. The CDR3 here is CASSEWGVRQDEKLFF. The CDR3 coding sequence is TGTGCCAGCAGTGAATGGGGGGTAAGGCAAGATGAAAAACTGTTTTTT.

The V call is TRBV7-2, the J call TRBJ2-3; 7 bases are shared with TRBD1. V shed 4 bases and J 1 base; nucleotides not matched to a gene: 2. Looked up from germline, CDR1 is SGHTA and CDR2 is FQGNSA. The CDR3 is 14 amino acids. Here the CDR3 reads CASSSGQGTDTQYF. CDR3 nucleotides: TGTGCCAGCAGCTCAGGACAGGGCACAGATACGCAGTATTTT.

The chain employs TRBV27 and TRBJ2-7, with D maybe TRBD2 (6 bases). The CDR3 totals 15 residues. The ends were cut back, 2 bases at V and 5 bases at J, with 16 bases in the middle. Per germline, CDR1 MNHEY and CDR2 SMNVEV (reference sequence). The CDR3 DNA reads TGTGCCAGCAGTTTAGGGGGGACCCCGGAGAACGAGCAGTACTTC. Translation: CASSLGGTPENEQYF.

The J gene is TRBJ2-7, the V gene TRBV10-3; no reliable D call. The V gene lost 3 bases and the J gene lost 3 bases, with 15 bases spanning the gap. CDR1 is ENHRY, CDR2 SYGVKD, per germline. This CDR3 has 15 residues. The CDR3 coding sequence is TGTGCCATCAGTGACCGGAGTAGTGTGAACTACGAGCAGTACTTC. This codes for CAISDRSSVNYEQYF.

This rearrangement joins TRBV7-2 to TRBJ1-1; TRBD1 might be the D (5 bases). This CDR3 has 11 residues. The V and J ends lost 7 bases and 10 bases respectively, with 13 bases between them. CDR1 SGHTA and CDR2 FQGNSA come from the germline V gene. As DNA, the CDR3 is TGTGCCAGCACAACGATGGGGGGAGCTTTCTTT. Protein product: CASTTMGGAFF.

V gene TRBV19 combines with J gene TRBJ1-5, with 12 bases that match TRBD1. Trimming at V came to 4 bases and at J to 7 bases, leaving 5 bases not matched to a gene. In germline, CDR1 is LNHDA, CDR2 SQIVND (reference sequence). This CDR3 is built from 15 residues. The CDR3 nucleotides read TGTGCCAGTAGTACCGGGACAGGGGGCCGGCAGCCCCAGCATTTT. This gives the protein CASSTGTGGRQPQHF.

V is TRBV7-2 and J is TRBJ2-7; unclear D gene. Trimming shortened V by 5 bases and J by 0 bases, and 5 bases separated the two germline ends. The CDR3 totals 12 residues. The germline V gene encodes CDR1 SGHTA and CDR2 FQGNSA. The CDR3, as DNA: TGTGCCAGCAGCCCTCCCTCCTACGAGCAGTACTTC. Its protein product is CASSPPSYEQYF.

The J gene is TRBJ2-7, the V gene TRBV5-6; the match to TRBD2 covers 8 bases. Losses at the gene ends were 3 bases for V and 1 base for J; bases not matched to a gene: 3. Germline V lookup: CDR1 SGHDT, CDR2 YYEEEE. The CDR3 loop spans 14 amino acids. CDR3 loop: CASSSVAGSYEQYV. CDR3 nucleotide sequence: TGTGCCAGCAGCTCTGTAGCGGGATCCTACGAGCAGTACGTC.

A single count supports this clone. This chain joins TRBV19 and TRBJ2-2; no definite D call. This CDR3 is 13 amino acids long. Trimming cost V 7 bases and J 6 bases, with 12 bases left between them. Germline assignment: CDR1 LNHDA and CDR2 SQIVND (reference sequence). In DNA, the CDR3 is TGTGCCAGTAACCTGGGTTTTTCCGGGGAGCTGTTTTTT. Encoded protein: CASNLGFSGELFF.

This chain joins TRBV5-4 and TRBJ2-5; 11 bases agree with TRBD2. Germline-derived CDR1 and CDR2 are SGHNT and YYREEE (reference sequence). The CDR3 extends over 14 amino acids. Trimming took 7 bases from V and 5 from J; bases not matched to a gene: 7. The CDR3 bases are TGTGCCAGCGGTCTAGCGGGGGGTCAGGAGACCCAGTACTTC. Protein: CASGLAGGQETQYF.

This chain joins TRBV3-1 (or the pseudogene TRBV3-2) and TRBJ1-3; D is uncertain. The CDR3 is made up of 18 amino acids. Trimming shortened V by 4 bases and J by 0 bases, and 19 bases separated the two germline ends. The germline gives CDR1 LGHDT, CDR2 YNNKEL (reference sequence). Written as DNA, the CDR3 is TGTGCCAGCAGCCTTTTTCAGGACGGACGAACCTCTGGAAACACCATATATTTT. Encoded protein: CASSLFQDGRTSGNTIYF.

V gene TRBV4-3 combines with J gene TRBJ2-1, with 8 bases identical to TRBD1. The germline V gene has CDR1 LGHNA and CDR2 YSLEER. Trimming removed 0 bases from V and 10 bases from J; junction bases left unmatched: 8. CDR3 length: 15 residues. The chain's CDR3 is CASSQDSTGAAEQFF. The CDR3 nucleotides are TGCGCCAGCAGCCAAGATTCGACAGGGGCGGCGGAGCAGTTCTTC.

The CDR3 sequence is CASSGTSGLTSTDTQYF. In nucleotides, the CDR3 is TGTGCCAGCAGCGGGACTAGCGGTTTAACTAGCACAGATACGCAGTATTTT. V gene TRBV9 combines with J gene TRBJ2-3, with 10 bases aligning to TRBD2. Germline CDR1 and CDR2: SGDLS and YYNGEE. CDR3 length equals 17 residues. Trimming at V came to 3 bases and at J to 0 bases, leaving 7 bases not matched to a gene. Filled out from reference TRBV9 and TRBJ2-3, the complete variable domain reads DSGVTQTPKHLITATGQRVTLRCSPRSGDLSVYWYQQSLDQGLQFLIQYYNGEERAKGNILERFSAQQFPDLHSELNLSSLELGDSALYFCASSGTSGLTSTDTQYFGPGTRLTVL.

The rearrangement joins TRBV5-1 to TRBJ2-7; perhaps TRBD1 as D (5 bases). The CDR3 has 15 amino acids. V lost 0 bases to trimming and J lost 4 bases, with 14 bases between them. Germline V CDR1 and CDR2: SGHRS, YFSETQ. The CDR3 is CASSLGPGNYYEQYV. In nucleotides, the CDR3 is TGCGCCAGCAGCTTGGGTCCAGGGAATTATTACGAGCAGTACGTC.

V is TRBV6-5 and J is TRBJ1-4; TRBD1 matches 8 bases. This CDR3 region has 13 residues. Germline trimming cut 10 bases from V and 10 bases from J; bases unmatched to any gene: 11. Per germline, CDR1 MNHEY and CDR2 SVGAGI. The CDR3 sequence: CATTGTGTAKLFF. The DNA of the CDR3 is TGTGCCACCACCGGGACAGGCACCGCAAAACTGTTTTTT.

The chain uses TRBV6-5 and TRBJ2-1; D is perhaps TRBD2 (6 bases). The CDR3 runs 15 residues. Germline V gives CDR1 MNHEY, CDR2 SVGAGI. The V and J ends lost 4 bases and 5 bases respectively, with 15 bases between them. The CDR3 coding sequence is TGTGCCAGCAGTTGGACCCTAGCGAGAGACAATGAGCAGTTCTTC. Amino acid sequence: CASSWTLARDNEQFF.

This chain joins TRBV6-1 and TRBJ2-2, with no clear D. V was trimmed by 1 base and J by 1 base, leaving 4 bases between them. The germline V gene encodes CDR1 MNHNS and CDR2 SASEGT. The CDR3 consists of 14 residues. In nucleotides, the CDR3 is TGTGCCAGCAGTGAAGTAGGGAACACCGGGGAGCTGTTTTTT. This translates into CASSEVGNTGELFF.

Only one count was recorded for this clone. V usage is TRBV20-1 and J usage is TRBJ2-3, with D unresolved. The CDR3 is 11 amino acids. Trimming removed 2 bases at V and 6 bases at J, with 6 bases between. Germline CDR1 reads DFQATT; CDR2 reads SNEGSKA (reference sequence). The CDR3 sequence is CSARWADTQYF. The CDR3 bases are TGCAGTGCTAGATGGGCGGATACGCAGTATTTT.

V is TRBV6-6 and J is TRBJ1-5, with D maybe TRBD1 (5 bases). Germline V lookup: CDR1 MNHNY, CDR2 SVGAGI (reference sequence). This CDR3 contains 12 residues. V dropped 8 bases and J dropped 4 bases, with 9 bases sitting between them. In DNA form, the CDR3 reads TGTGCCAGCGCTGGGGGGAATCAGCCCCAGCATTTT. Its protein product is CASAGGNQPQHF.